This entry describes one T cell receptor (beta chain). Its recognized antigen is unknown. No much larger clone exists at a distance of one base, and base qualities are not known. Samples from volunteer blood donors who had recovered from COVID-19 were contributed by a second Seattle source. Whole blood was collected in K2EDTA tubes by collaborating institutions according to the institutions' own protocols. For TCRbeta analysis, collaborators shipped samples as frozen whole blood, isolated PBMCs, or DNA extracted from either of those sample types. These data originate in a study of blood T cell repertoires in COVID-19 (dated by TCRdb to 2020 to 2021). Notes on the research overall: The collaborator samples originated in the United States, Italy and Spain and spanned the acute and convalescent phases of COVID-19. The material from the prospective study consisted of cDNA or gDNA derived from T cells, B-cell-depleted T cells, or PBMCs. The dataset comprised deeply sampled blood TCRbeta repertoires from subjects exposed to, actively infected with, or recovered from COVID-19. The repertoires were released in a freely available public database intended as a resource for research on the immune response to SARS-CoV-2. Samples came from the ongoing ImmuneRACE study (first 160 participants) plus 1,254 subjects from 6 global collaborators. Nearly every sample came with metadata listing a de-identified subject ID, COVID-19 status, age in years and sex. Where available, HLA class I and class II types were obtained from metadata supplied by the sample provider rather than from assay-based typing. What the authors observed across the whole study: Clinical and demographic metadata were provided uncurated, with the amount varying by source and participant.

TCRbeta CDR3 regions were amplified from genomic DNA by means of the immunoSEQ Assay, a bias-controlled multiplex PCR. Per the authors' processing: The number of nucleated cells in each sample was estimated by amplification of reference gene primers within the assay. To quantify the absolute abundance of each unique TCRbeta CDR3 rearrangement, sequence reads were collapsed and filtered. For each sample, productive Simpson clonality was calculated by taking the square root of Simpson's diversity index across productive rearrangements. TCRdb stores this immuneACCESS table with in-frame sequences only. Part of the clones is absent; in the studies checked, under half of the shortfall reflects unresolved V genes, and no reason is known for the rest. For V, J and clone size, that table is used; D and trimming come from the DNA. This sample gives over 250,000 clones in total; 83% of them show up just once. The biggest ten clones account for 8% to 10% of the sample.

The V end loses 0 bases and the J end loses 5 bases, and a stretch of 11 bases separates them. The germline V gene (reference sequence) yields LGHDT for CDR1 and YNNKEL for CDR2. The CDR3 goes from the cysteine to the phenylalanine over 15 residues. Only CDR3 DNA remains: 45 bases, in frame from the first base. The clonotype was recovered from a woman aged 50 to 65 who had recovered from COVID-19. The rearranged chain carries TRBV3-1 (or the pseudogene TRBV3-2) and TRBJ2-1; no D segment can be confidently identified. Sequences were obtained from peripheral blood. The nucleotides read TGTGCCAGCAGCCAAGAACGAGGCAGAAACAATGAGCAGTTCTTC. Its translation reads: CASSQERGRNNEQFF.